These 20 T cell receptor beta chains were all obtained from the same sample, sequenced in a study of blood T cell repertoires in COVID-19. TCRdb keeps only in-frame clones here, not all; method: immunoSEQ multiplex PCR. The data hold tens of thousands of clones, with approximately 80% observed a single time. Source material: peripheral blood. The receptors were gathered from a woman of 80 years or more with acute or convalescent COVID-19.

V is TRBV2 and J is TRBJ1-5; weak D call: TRBD1 (6 bases). The CDR3 extends over 13 amino acids. In germline, CDR1 is SNHLY, CDR2 FYNNEI. Trimming shortened V by 6 bases and J by 7 bases, and 13 bases separated the two germline ends. DNA for the CDR3: TGTGCCAGCAGAACGCAGGGGTTCCAGCCCCAGCATTTT. As protein: CASRTQGFQPQHF.

The chain carries TRBV15 and TRBJ2-7; the D gene is possibly TRBD2 (5 bases). This CDR3 contains 12 residues. Trimming removed 8 bases at V and 6 bases at J, with 14 bases between. Germline CDR1 is LNHNV and CDR2 is YYDKDF (reference sequence). The CDR3 loop reads CATGGKDGEQYF. The CDR3 DNA sequence: TGTGCCACCGGAGGTAAGGACGGCGAGCAGTACTTC.

In DNA, the CDR3 is TGTGCCAGCAGTCCCCGGGACAGGATCTATGGCTACACCTTC. Residues: CASSPRDRIYGYTF. The chain joins TRBV28 to TRBJ1-2; the match to TRBD1 covers 8 bases. This CDR3 spans 14 amino acids. The germline V gene has CDR1 MDHEN and CDR2 SYDVKM. The V segment lost 5 bases and the J segment 4 bases; nucleotides outside the gene matches: 6.

The table lists this clone with a few counts. The chain joins TRBV3-1 (or the pseudogene TRBV3-2) to TRBJ1-5; D is ambiguous. V was clipped by 4 bases and J by 3 bases, with 10 bases between them. The germline gives CDR1 LGHDT, CDR2 YNNKEL (reference sequence). The CDR3 has 14 residues. CDR3 residues: CASSLQSANQPQHF. CDR3 coding DNA: TGTGCCAGCAGCCTTCAAAGCGCCAATCAGCCCCAGCATTTT.

This clone has a single count. The rearrangement links TRBV28 to TRBJ1-5, with D uncertain. The CDR3 length is 11 residues. The V gene's germline CDR1 is MDHEN and CDR2 SYDVKM. Trimming removed 4 bases from V and 11 bases from J, with 9 bases in between. The DNA for the CDR3 is TGTGCCAGCAGTTCGACTAGCACCCAGCATTTT. Its translation is CASSSTSTQHF. Using reference TRBV28 and TRBJ1-5 for the parts outside the CDR3, the full variable domain is DVKVTQSSRYLVKRTGEKVFLECVQDMDHENMFWYRQDPGLGLRLIYFSYDVKMKEKGDIPEGYSVSREKKERFSLILESASTNQTSMYLCASSSTSTQHFGDGTRLSIL.

CDR3 nucleotides: TGTGCCAGCAGCCTCTCCCGGTTTTATGGCTACACCTTC. It translates to CASSLSRFYGYTF. The rearrangement links TRBV14 to TRBJ1-2; D remains unclear. The CDR3 runs 13 residues. Per the germline V gene, CDR1 is SGHDN and CDR2 is FVKESK. With 4 bases removed from V and 5 bases from J, the gap between germline ends came to 11 bases.

V is TRBV10-3 and J is TRBJ2-6, with 12 bases fitting TRBD2. Germline values: CDR1 ENHRY, CDR2 SYGVKD. With 10 bases clipped from V and 2 bases from J, the junction kept 6 bases outside the gene matches. The CDR3 is 16 amino acids. The CDR3 reads CASASGGVAGANVLTF. The CDR3 DNA is TGTGCCAGCGCTAGCGGGGGGGTGGCTGGGGCCAACGTCCTGACTTTC.

The chain carries TRBV5-4 and TRBJ1-1, with D perhaps TRBD1 (5 bases). This CDR3 is built from 13 residues. With 3 bases removed from V and 5 bases from J, the gap between germline ends came to 11 bases. The germline CDR1 and CDR2 sequences are SGHNT and YYREEE (reference sequence). The CDR3 sequence is CASSSPGNTEAFF. CDR3 sequence (DNA): TGTGCCAGCAGCTCCCCAGGGAATACTGAAGCTTTCTTT. Supplemented by reference TRBV5-4 and TRBJ1-1, the full variable domain reads ETGVTQSPTHLIKTRGQQVTLRCSSQSGHNTVSWYQQALGQGPQFIFQYYREEENGRGNFPPRFSGLQFPNYSSELNVNALELDDSALYLCASSSPGNTEAFFGQGTRLTVV.

V and J are TRBV7-6 and TRBJ2-1; TRBD2 agrees at 8 bases. V shed 2 bases, J shed 13 bases, and the junction held 4 bases outside the gene matches. This CDR3 has 12 residues. CDR1 is SGHVS and CDR2 is FNYEAQ in the germline V gene. The CDR3 region is CASSLLAGDQFF. For the CDR3, the DNA is TGTGCCAGCAGCTTACTAGCGGGTGATCAGTTCTTC. Combining the CDR3 with reference TRBV7-6 and TRBJ2-1 gives the whole variable domain GAGVSQSPRYKVTKRGQDVALRCDPISGHVSLYWYRQALGQGPEFLTYFNYEAQQDKSGLPNDRFSAERPEGSISTLTIQRTEQRDSAMYRCASSLLAGDQFFGPGTRLTVL.

The V call is TRBV5-4, the J call TRBJ2-7; D may be TRBD2 (5 bases). V lost 0 bases, J lost 2 bases, and 12 bases lay in between. The CDR3 loop spans 15 amino acids. Looked up from germline, CDR1 is SGHNT and CDR2 is YYREEE (reference sequence). The CDR3 is CASSLGAEGAYEQYF. CDR3 nucleotide sequence: TGTGCCAGCAGCTTGGGAGCGGAAGGCGCCTACGAGCAGTACTTC.

The gene calls are TRBV28 and TRBJ2-7, with TRBD2 identical over 7 bases. The ends lost 3 bases at V and 6 bases at J; junction bases unmatched: 14. The CDR3 is 16 residues long. Germline CDR1 reads MDHEN; CDR2 reads SYDVKM. The CDR3 DNA is TGTGCCAGCAGTTTCCTAACTAGCGTCACACCCACCGAGCAGTACTTC. Translating gives CASSFLTSVTPTEQYF. The whole variable domain, filled in from reference TRBV28 and TRBJ2-7, reads DVKVTQSSRYLVKRTGEKVFLECVQDMDHENMFWYRQDPGLGLRLIYFSYDVKMKEKGDIPEGYSVSREKKERFSLILESASTNQTSMYLCASSFLTSVTPTEQYFGPGTRLTVT.

The chain has TRBV3-1 (or the pseudogene TRBV3-2) and TRBJ2-1, with 7 bases lining up with TRBD2. The CDR3 runs 14 residues. Trimming took 3 bases from V and 9 from J; bases not matched to a gene: 8. Germline lookup yields CDR1 LGHDT and CDR2 YNNKEL (reference sequence). CDR3 region: CASSHRGRASEQFF. The CDR3 coding sequence is TGTGCCAGCAGCCATCGGGGGAGGGCCTCTGAGCAGTTCTTC.

The rearrangement links TRBV6-5 to TRBJ2-3; 7 bases line up with TRBD1. The ends lost 4 bases at V and 4 bases at J; junction bases unmatched: 5. Looked up from germline, CDR1 is MNHEY and CDR2 is SVGAGI. CDR3 size: 14 residues. In DNA, the CDR3 is TGTGCCAGCAGTTCGACAGGGCAGGCAGATACGCAGTATTTT. Amino acid sequence: CASSSTGQADTQYF.

V usage is TRBV7-9 and J usage is TRBJ1-5; TRBD1 matches at 10 bases. Germline CDR1 SEHNR, CDR2 FQNEAQ (reference sequence). The CDR3 totals 16 residues. The V segment lost 1 base and the J segment 1 base; nucleotides outside the gene matches: 1. CDR3 residues: CASSLGDRGSNQPQHF. The CDR3 DNA sequence: TGTGCCAGCAGCTTAGGGGACAGGGGAAGCAATCAGCCCCAGCATTTT.

The chain carries TRBV19 and TRBJ1-1; D unresolved. The germline V and J ends were trimmed by 6 bases and 0 bases, with 11 bases remaining between them. Germline CDR1 is LNHDA and CDR2 is SQIVND (reference sequence). This CDR3 spans 14 amino acids. The CDR3 DNA sequence: TGTGCCAGTAGGCCTCAGGCCATGAACACTGAAGCTTTCTTT. The encoded protein is CASRPQAMNTEAFF.

In DNA form, the CDR3 reads TGTGCCAGCAGCTTAGAGGGAGTTCGTAATGAGCAGTTCTTC. It yields the protein CASSLEGVRNEQFF. This chain joins TRBV7-2 and TRBJ2-1; D possibly corresponds to TRBD2 (5 bases). The CDR3 covers 14 residues. Germline V gene lookup returns CDR1 SGHTA and CDR2 FQGNSA. V dropped 1 base and J dropped 7 bases, with 11 bases sitting between them. Looking up the rest from reference TRBV7-2 and TRBJ2-1 gives the full variable domain: GAGVSQSPSNKVTEKGKDVELRCDPISGHTALYWYRQSLGQGLEFLIYFQGNSAPDKSGLPSDRFSAERTGGSVSTLTIQRTQQEDSAVYLCASSLEGVRNEQFFGPGTRLTVL.

The rearrangement uses TRBV6-6 and TRBJ1-4; 8 nucleotides line up with TRBD1. V lost 2 bases, J lost 7 bases, and 9 bases stayed unmatched. The CDR3 length is 16 residues. In germline, CDR1 is MNHNY, CDR2 SVGAGI (reference sequence). The CDR3 reads CASSYQGAGGLEKLFF. The CDR3 nucleotides are TGTGCCAGCAGTTACCAGGGGGCAGGGGGCCTTGAAAAACTGTTTTTT.

V gene TRBV30 combines with J gene TRBJ1-5, with D maybe TRBD1 (5 bases). This CDR3 comprises 13 residues. V gave up 4 bases and J gave up 1 base, with 8 bases separating them. Germline V gene data show CDR1 as GTSNPN and CDR2 as SVGIG (reference sequence). The CDR3: CAWNQGSNQPQHF. Here the CDR3 DNA reads TGTGCCTGGAATCAGGGAAGCAATCAGCCCCAGCATTTT.

CDR3 protein: CASSVEQGITGELFF. For the CDR3, the DNA is TGTGCCAGCAGCGTAGAACAGGGGATCACCGGGGAGCTGTTTTTT. This chain joins TRBV9 and TRBJ2-2; TRBD1 matches 7 bases. This CDR3 has 15 amino acids. The germline gives CDR1 SGDLS, CDR2 YYNGEE. With V trimmed by 0 bases and J by 4 bases, 3 bases remained unmatched.

The rearrangement links TRBV7-9 to TRBJ1-3; weak D call: TRBD1 (5 bases). CDR1 is SEHNR and CDR2 is FQNEAQ in the germline V gene (reference sequence). CDR3 length: 17 amino acids. Trimming left V 0 bases short and J 0 bases short, with 12 bases between. CDR3 DNA: TGTGCCAGCAGCTTAGCACTACAGGTTACCTCTGGAAACACCATATATTTT. Protein product: CASSLALQVTSGNTIYF.